The sequence of this T cell receptor (beta chain) was determined in a study of T cells in Graves' hyperthyroidism and ophthalmopathy. For the study at large: Peripheral blood was taken when the disease was first diagnosed, before any treatment began.

This clonotype showed up many times. The antigen remains undetermined. The TCR beta CDR3 regions underwent amplification using RNA transcripts as the source. HTBI primers drove first-round RT-PCR of the TCR CDR3. One entry per CDR3 protein, called by TCRdb with MiXCR from the multiplex PCR reads. This repertoire shows about 58,000 distinct CDR3 sequences, less than 50% found once; its top ten account for under 15%. Clinical symptoms, serum thyroxine, TRAb, thyroid ultrasound and orbital computed tomography informed diagnoses. CDR1 is WNHNN, CDR2 SYGVQD, per germline (reference sequence). The trim removed 3 bases at V and 2 bases at J, leaving 7 bases unmatched. The CDR3 is made up of 16 amino acids. Study-wide results and limits: Researchers found most expanded thyroid clonotypes above 0.001 in blood as well. Researchers report that a 13 V-J model separated ophthalmopathy from stable hyperthyroidism.

The sample taken for sequencing was blood. The chain carries TRBV10-1 and TRBJ1-5; 7 nucleotides line up with TRBD1. This sequence was found in a woman aged 25 to 39 with Graves' ophthalmopathy. The CDR3 protein is CASSEVQGGRNQPQHF. Here the CDR3 DNA reads TGCGCCAGCAGTGAAGTTCAGGGGGGACGCAATCAGCCCCAGCATTTT.